Here is one T cell receptor beta chain with its context. TCR beta from blood CD8+ and CD4+ T cells was sequenced. This specimen comes from a study of CD8 T cells in Susac syndrome. Germline CDR1 SGHRS, CDR2 YFSETQ. Between the trimmed V and J ends, which lost 2 bases and 4 bases, there was a span of 7 bases. The CDR3 covers 13 residues. Reverse transcription of 0.5 to 1 ug RNA was performed with random hexamers. TCRdb analysed the immunoSEQ multiplex PCR reads with MiXCR anew, one entry per CDR3 protein. Of tens of thousands of distinct CDR3 sequences in the sample, just under 95% were seen once. This receptor was obtained from a human donor in good health. The chain combines TRBV5-1 with TRBJ1-5; D ambiguous. What was sequenced was CD8+ T cells from PBMCs. The CDR3 here is CASSLRENQPQHF. DNA of the CDR3: TGCGCCAGCAGCTTACGGGAGAATCAGCCCCAGCATTTT.